The 26 T cell receptor beta chains below all came from one sample that was sequenced in a study of blood T cell repertoires in COVID-19. Sequencing used immunoSEQ multiplex PCR; TCRdb keeps in-frame clones, though not all of them. In the table there are about 170,000 clones, just under 85% of which are singletons. Sequenced: peripheral blood. The receptors come from a woman older than 75 with COVID-19, enrolled during active disease.

The genes are TRBV19 and TRBJ1-3; 7 bases fit TRBD1. CDR1 and CDR2 (germline): LNHDA, SQIVND (reference sequence). V lost 10 bases and J lost 4; bases outside the gene matches: 13. CDR3 length: 15 amino acids. In DNA, the CDR3 is TGTGCCACCACGGACAGGTCGGTGGACGGAAACACCATATATTTT. This sequence encodes CATTDRSVDGNTIYF.

The CDR3 sequence is CASSEVSGRARSGELFF. CDR3 bases: TGTGCCAGCAGTGAAGTTAGCGGGAGGGCCCGGAGCGGGGAGCTGTTTTTT. The chain employs TRBV6-1 and TRBJ2-2; 11 nucleotides match TRBD2. This CDR3 spans 17 amino acids. Germline trimming cut 1 base from V and 7 bases from J; bases unmatched to any gene: 8. The V gene's germline CDR1 is MNHNS and CDR2 SASEGT.

This chain connects TRBV2 to TRBJ1-1; a weak D match, TRBD1 (5 bases). The V and J ends lost 6 bases and 1 base respectively, with 6 bases between them. The CDR3 consists of 12 residues. Per germline, CDR1 SNHLY and CDR2 FYNNEI. CDR3 DNA sequence: TGTGCCAGCAGAGACAGGAACACTGAAGCTTTCTTT. This sequence encodes CASRDRNTEAFF.

The chain combines TRBV19 with TRBJ1-5, with TRBD1 matching 7 bases. The germline V gene has CDR1 LNHDA and CDR2 SQIVND (reference sequence). Trimming removed 10 bases from V and 2 bases from J; junction bases left unmatched: 5. This CDR3 comprises 13 residues. The CDR3 nucleotides read TGTGCCACGGGGGACAGTCGCAATCAGCCCCAGCATTTT. Residues: CATGDSRNQPQHF.

The chain has TRBV5-1 and TRBJ2-2; weak D call: TRBD1 (5 bases). CDR3 length: 19 residues. V shed 0 bases and J shed 4 bases, with 22 bases lying between them. The germline V gene encodes CDR1 SGHRS and CDR2 YFSETQ. The CDR3 is CASSLGVSALGLSTGELFF. The CDR3 nucleotides are TGCGCCAGCAGCTTGGGGGTGTCCGCTCTGGGGCTGAGCACCGGGGAGCTGTTTTTT.

The gene calls are TRBV7-6 and TRBJ2-7; the D gene is possibly TRBD2 (5 bases). V was shortened by 6 bases and J by 2 bases, with 11 bases between the two germline ends. In germline, CDR1 is SGHVS, CDR2 FNYEAQ. The CDR3 runs 13 residues. The CDR3, as DNA: TGTGCCAGCAGTCCCGCCGGGACCTACGAGCAGTACTTC. This translates into CASSPAGTYEQYF.

J is TRBJ2-5 and V is TRBV2, with 8 bases that match TRBD2. CDR1 SNHLY and CDR2 FYNNEI come from the germline V gene. This CDR3 is 15 amino acids long. Germline trimming cut 3 bases from V and 1 base from J; bases unmatched to any gene: 4. For the CDR3, the DNA is TGTGCCAGCAGTGAGGGGGGACTAGTCCAAGAGACCCAGTACTTC. It encodes CASSEGGLVQETQYF.

CDR3 nucleotides: TGTGCCAGCAGGCCTGACGGGAGGAACACCGGGGAGCTGTTTTTT. Its translation is CASRPDGRNTGELFF. The chain links TRBV6-5 to TRBJ2-2; weak D call: TRBD2 (6 bases). The CDR3 extends over 15 amino acids. The V gene lost 6 bases and the J gene lost 1 base, with 12 bases spanning the gap. Germline CDR1 and CDR2: MNHEY and SVGAGI.

The count of this clone is one. The V and J genes are TRBV2 and TRBJ1-5; D is unclear. V was shortened by 4 bases and J by 11 bases, with 12 bases between the two germline ends. The length of the CDR3 is 12 residues. The germline CDR1 and CDR2 sequences are SNHLY and FYNNEI. CDR3 nucleotide sequence: TGTGCCAGCAGTGCGACCCCGGCGGCCCAGCATTTT. This translates into CASSATPAAQHF. The full variable domain, rest sourced from reference TRBV2 and TRBJ1-5, is EPEVTQTPSHQVTQMGQEVILRCVPISNHLYFYWYRQILGQKVEFLVSFYNNEISEKSEIFDDQFSVERPDGSNFTLKIRSTKLEDSAMYFCASSATPAAQHFGDGTRLSIL.

This chain connects TRBV25-1 to TRBJ2-3; 12 nucleotides line up with TRBD2. V was pared by 3 bases and J by 14 bases, with 12 bases of the junction left unmatched. The CDR3 is made up of 15 amino acids. Per germline, CDR1 MGHDK and CDR2 SYGVNS. Here the CDR3 reads CASSDLELAGGPRYF. CDR3 DNA sequence: TGTGCCAGCAGTGATCTCGAACTAGCGGGAGGTCCTCGGTATTTT.

This clone was detected a few times. The CDR3 protein is CASSGTDGNTIYF. The DNA for the CDR3 is TGTGCCAGCTCAGGGACAGATGGAAACACCATATATTTT. This sequence joins TRBV18 and TRBJ1-3, with 7 positions matching TRBD1. The CDR3 runs to 13 residues. Germline lookup yields CDR1 KGHSH and CDR2 LQKENI. The ends lost 5 bases at V and 3 bases at J; junction bases unmatched: 1.

This clone has just one count. The chain joins TRBV7-8 to TRBJ2-2; no reliable D call. Germline values: CDR1 SGHVS, CDR2 FQNEAQ. This CDR3 has 15 amino acids. Trimming took 5 bases from V and 4 from J, leaving 14 bases between them. CDR3 nucleotide sequence: TGTGCCAGCAGCGCGCGCCGTTCGGGCACCGGGGAGCTGTTTTTT. Translated, it gives CASSARRSGTGELFF.

This clone was picked up one time. The V and J genes are TRBV14 and TRBJ2-2; D is unresolved. The CDR3 has 16 amino acids. From germline, CDR1 is SGHDN and CDR2 FVKESK. The V gene lost 0 bases and the J gene lost 0 bases, with 8 bases spanning the gap. CDR3 coding DNA: TGTGCCAGCAGCCAAGATTTGGCAGCGAACACCGGGGAGCTGTTTTTT. This codes for CASSQDLAANTGELFF. Combining the CDR3 with reference TRBV14 and TRBJ2-2 gives the whole variable domain EAGVTQFPSHSVIEKGQTVTLRCDPISGHDNLYWYRRVMGKEIKFLLHFVKESKQDESGMPNNRFLAERTGGTYSTLKVQPAELEDSGVYFCASSQDLAANTGELFFGEGSRLTVL.

The chain links TRBV6-5 to TRBJ2-1; TRBD2 agrees at 11 bases. Per germline, CDR1 MNHEY and CDR2 SVGAGI. The CDR3 runs 13 residues. The V gene end was trimmed by 6 bases and the J gene end by 6 bases; junction bases not matched to a gene: 1. CDR3 coding DNA: TGTGCCAGCAGCCTAGCGGGGGGCAATGAGCAGTTCTTC. Its protein is CASSLAGGNEQFF.

The chain combines TRBV5-4 with TRBJ1-2; D uncertain. Trimming took off 4 bases at V and 4 bases at J, with 11 bases between the two ends. The CDR3 loop spans 13 amino acids. Germline V CDR1 and CDR2: SGHNT, YYREEE (reference sequence). The CDR3 spells CASSLKFSYGYTF. Written as DNA, the CDR3 is TGTGCCAGCAGCCTTAAATTTTCCTATGGCTACACCTTC.

The chain carries TRBV20-1 and TRBJ1-3; tentatively, D is TRBD1 (6 bases). The V gene's germline CDR1 is DFQATT and CDR2 SNEGSKA (reference sequence). The germline V and J ends were trimmed by 6 bases and 6 bases, with 9 bases remaining between them. The CDR3 has 11 residues. The CDR3 DNA follows: TGCAGTGCCAAGGGGGAAAACACCATATATTTT. This gives the protein CSAKGENTIYF.

This chain links TRBV6-5 with TRBJ2-5, with TRBD2 as a possible D gene (6 bases). The V gene lost 4 bases and the J gene lost 2 bases, with 14 bases spanning the gap. This CDR3 is 15 amino acids long. The germline CDR1 and CDR2 sequences are MNHEY and SVGAGI. This chain's CDR3 is CASSFVRGFQETQYF. CDR3 DNA sequence: TGTGCCAGCAGTTTTGTTCGGGGGTTTCAAGAGACCCAGTACTTC.

This clone has a handful of counts. This rearrangement joins TRBV2 to TRBJ1-1; D is ambiguous. This CDR3 comprises 14 residues. The germline V and J ends were trimmed by 8 bases and 1 base, with 14 bases remaining between them. CDR1 is SNHLY and CDR2 is FYNNEI in the germline V gene. The CDR3 sequence: CASQPTAGNTEAFF. CDR3 DNA: TGTGCCAGCCAGCCCACGGCGGGGAACACTGAAGCTTTCTTT.

The V gene is TRBV18, the J gene TRBJ1-1; tentative D call: TRBD1 (6 bases). This CDR3 is built from 14 residues. V shed 2 bases and J shed 8 bases, with 15 bases lying between them. Germline V CDR1 and CDR2: KGHSH, LQKENI. CDR3 DNA sequence: TGTGCCAGCTCACCAATCCAGGGGCCCCCAGAAGCTTTCTTT. This gives the protein CASSPIQGPPEAFF.

The chain carries TRBV7-2 and TRBJ2-7; D is perhaps TRBD2 (7 bases). This CDR3 has 15 amino acids. V was cut by 2 bases and J by 3 bases, with 14 bases left in between. Germline V gene lookup returns CDR1 SGHTA and CDR2 FQGNSA. The CDR3 sequence is CASSLKGGPIYEQYF. In DNA, the CDR3 is TGTGCCAGCAGCTTAAAGGGGGGGCCCATCTACGAGCAGTACTTC.

The gene calls are TRBV4-1 and TRBJ1-2, with D possibly matching TRBD1 (6 bases). The CDR3 covers 15 residues. In germline, CDR1 is MGHRA, CDR2 YSYEKL. Trimming left V 0 bases short and J 2 bases short, with 10 bases between. The CDR3 nucleotides read TGCGCCAGCAGCCAAGAAGGGACAATAAACTATGGCTACACCTTC. This encodes CASSQEGTINYGYTF.

This chain joins TRBV9 and TRBJ1-2, with 9 bases identical to TRBD1. This CDR3 region has 16 residues. Germline CDR1 and CDR2: SGDLS and YYNGEE. The ends lost 3 bases at V and 2 bases at J; junction bases unmatched: 8. DNA of the CDR3: TGTGCCAGCAGCGGACTGGGACAGGGAAGAAACTATGGCTACACCTTC. It codes for CASSGLGQGRNYGYTF.

This clone was detected only a few times. This sequence joins TRBV19 and TRBJ1-1; D is possibly TRBD1 (5 bases). The V gene lost 7 bases and the J gene lost 0 bases, with 12 bases spanning the gap. This CDR3 contains 14 residues. CDR1 LNHDA and CDR2 SQIVND come from the germline V gene (reference sequence). In DNA form, the CDR3 reads TGTGCCAGTACCCTCGACAGCTTGAACACTGAAGCTTTCTTT. Its protein is CASTLDSLNTEAFF.

The gene calls are TRBV5-1 and TRBJ2-1, with TRBD1 matching over 8 bases. Losses at the gene ends were 3 bases for V and 0 bases for J; bases not matched to a gene: 5. Germline CDR1 reads SGHRS; CDR2 reads YFSETQ. The CDR3 spans 16 residues. The CDR3 region is CASSWGDRNSYNEQFF. The DNA for the CDR3 is TGCGCCAGCAGCTGGGGGGACAGGAACTCCTACAATGAGCAGTTCTTC.

J is TRBJ2-7 and V is TRBV5-1; D unresolved. The V gene's germline CDR1 is SGHRS and CDR2 YFSETQ. The CDR3 has 14 amino acids. V dropped 7 bases and J dropped 4 bases, with 18 bases sitting between them. DNA of the CDR3: TGCGCCAGCCGAAAACCCGGAGAGCCATACGAGCAGTACTTC. Its translation is CASRKPGEPYEQYF.

This clone was counted a single time. The chain combines TRBV9 with TRBJ2-1; 11 positions agree with TRBD2. After removal of 0 bases from V and 7 bases from J, the junction contained 9 bases not matched to a gene. The CDR3 contains 17 residues. The V gene's germline CDR1 is SGDLS and CDR2 YYNGEE. In DNA, the CDR3 is TGTGCCAGCAGCGTAGATCTAGCGGGAGGCTCTTTGAATGAGCAGTTCTTC. Translating it yields CASSVDLAGGSLNEQFF.